This T cell receptor beta chain appears in the sequencing data of a study of blood T cells in healthy people across ages. Study-level results: Nothing was known about donor CMV status, and this possibly confounded expanded clonotype changes.

Deletions cut 5 bases from V and 0 bases from J, with 10 bases between. This CDR3 is built from 14 residues. Germline loops: CDR1 LNHNV, CDR2 YYDKDF (reference sequence). A second PCR, run for roughly 7 to 12 cycles, used a sample-barcoded 5' primer plus a J-beta primer mix. TCRdb used MiXCR to reprocess the 5' RACE reads, holding one entry per CDR3 protein. The sample has roughly 2 million distinct CDR3 sequences; 49% are singletons. Only a few counts were recorded for this clonotype. Antigen: not known. The origin of this receptor is a middle-aged woman in good health. Material: blood. V and J are TRBV15 and TRBJ1-2; D is uncertain. The CDR3 coding sequence is TGTGCCACCAGCTCGAGTGAATCTAACTATGGCTACACCTTC. Amino acid sequence: CATSSSESNYGYTF.